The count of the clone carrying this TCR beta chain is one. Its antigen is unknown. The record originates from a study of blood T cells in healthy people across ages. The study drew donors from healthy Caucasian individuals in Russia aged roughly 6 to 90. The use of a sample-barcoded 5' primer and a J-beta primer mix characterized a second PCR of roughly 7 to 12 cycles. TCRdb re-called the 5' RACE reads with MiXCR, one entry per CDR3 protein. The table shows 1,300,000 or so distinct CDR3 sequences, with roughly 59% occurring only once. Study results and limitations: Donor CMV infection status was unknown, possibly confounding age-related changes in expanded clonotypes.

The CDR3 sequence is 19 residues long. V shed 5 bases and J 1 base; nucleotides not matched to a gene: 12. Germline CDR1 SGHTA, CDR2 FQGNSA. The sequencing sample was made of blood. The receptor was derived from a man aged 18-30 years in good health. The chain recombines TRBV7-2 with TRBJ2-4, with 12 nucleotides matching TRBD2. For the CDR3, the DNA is TGTGCCAGCAGCCATCGACTAGCGGGAGTCCTCCGGGCCAAAAACATTCAGTACTTC. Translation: CASSHRLAGVLRAKNIQYF.